The entry that follows covers one T cell receptor (beta chain) sequence. What it binds is unknown. This record comes from a study of OX40 agonist ivuxolimab in advanced cancers. The V end lost 2 bases, the J end lost 0 bases, and 10 bases lay between the germline ends. Germline CDR1 reads KGHSH; CDR2 reads LQKENI. This CDR3 is built from 15 residues. Using immunoSEQ multiplex PCR, the repertoire was profiled, and TCRdb retains in-frame clones only, with some absent. The sample consists of fewer than 85,000 clones, about 90% of them appearing once. Findings and caveats of the study: By week 6 at 0.1 to 3.0 mg/kg, blood CD4+ and CD8+ T cells had expanded clonally. Certain nonresponders additionally had low normalized T-cell clonal expansion.

The source material was CD4+ or CD8+ T cells sorted from blood, sampled in a trial of the OX40 agonist ivuxolimab. This clonotype originated in an adult with an advanced solid tumor such as melanoma, head and neck, liver or kidney cancer. The genes are TRBV18 and TRBJ1-2; D uncertain. CDR3 sequence: CASSPGSTPNYGYTF. The DNA of the CDR3 is TGTGCCAGCTCACCAGGGAGCACGCCTAACTATGGCTACACCTTC.